A selection of T cell receptor beta chains follows, all from one sample in a study of T cell clonotyping in hematopoietic cell transplantation. TCRdb keeps only in-frame clones here, not all; method: immunoSEQ multiplex PCR. The sample includes about 18,000 clones, about 82% of them seen just once. The material was peripheral blood mononuclear cells, obtained before stem cell transplant. All receptors come from a man aged 45-60 years with acute myeloid leukemia. Some clones in this sample may be carry-over from other donors' samples. CDR3s include the opening cysteine and the closing phenylalanine or tryptophan. The D gene is left open where the match is weak. Clone size is given for some rows only: seen once, a few or many times, or a class if the clone is expanded.

NA	TRBV28	TRBJ1-5	TRBD1	TGTGCCAGCAGTCCCCGGACAGGGCCCAATCAGCCCCAGCATTTT	CASSPRTGPNQPQHF
once	TRBV5-4	TRBJ2-5	TRBD2	TGTGCCAGCAGCTTGGCGGTGGCTAGCGGGGGCCTGGGAGAGACCCAGTACTTC	CASSLAVASGGLGETQYF
NA	TRBV4-3	TRBJ1-5	NA	TGCGCCAGCAGCCAAGATCAGGGTTTGGGAAGCAATCAGCCCCAGCATTTT	CASSQDQGLGSNQPQHF
NA	TRBV5-4	TRBJ2-1	NA	TGTGCCAGCAGCTTTATGGCAGAAGGGAATGAGCAGTTCTTC	CASSFMAEGNEQFF
NA	TRBV7-9	TRBJ2-7	TRBD2	TGTGCCAGCAGCTTGACTAGCGGGCACGAGCAGTACTTC	CASSLTSGHEQYF
once	TRBV9	TRBJ2-3	TRBD2	TGTGCCAGCAGCTCCCCATCGGGACTAACAGATACGCAGTATTTT	CASSSPSGLTDTQYF
NA	TRBV4-1	TRBJ2-7	TRBD1	TGCGCCAGCAGCCACGGAAGGGGACAGATCTACGAGCAGTACTTC	CASSHGRGQIYEQYF
NA	TRBV28	TRBJ1-2	NA	TGTGCCAGCAGAGTACAGGGTAACTATGGCTACACCTTC	CASRVQGNYGYTF
NA	TRBV6-6	TRBJ2-3	NA	TGTGCCAGCAAAAGTGGGGGGAGCACAGATACGCAGTATTTT	CASKSGGSTDTQYF
NA	TRBV6-5	TRBJ1-1	NA	TGTGCCAGCAGTTACGGGGGGAGCAGCACTGAAGCTTTCTTT	CASSYGGSSTEAFF
NA	TRBV7-8	TRBJ1-2	TRBD1	TGTGCCAGCAGGCGGGACAGCCTTTTAGAAGGCTACACCTTC	CASRRDSLLEGYTF
NA	TRBV5-4	TRBJ1-4	NA	TGTGCCAGCAGCAAGGACAGACTAAATGAAAAACTGTTTTTT	CASSKDRLNEKLFF
NA	TRBV10-3	TRBJ2-1	TRBD2	TGTGCCATCAGGATGACTAGCGGGGGTGGTGAGCAGTTCTTC	CAIRMTSGGGEQFF
NA	TRBV6-5	TRBJ1-2	NA	TGTGCCAGCAGACCAGATGCCGGGAGGTATGGCTACACCTTC	CASRPDAGRYGYTF
NA	TRBV20-1	TRBJ2-3	NA	TGCAGTGCGCAGATGGCTGATACGCAGTATTTT	CSAQMADTQYF
NA	TRBV5-1	TRBJ2-3	NA	TGCGCCAGCAGCTCGCGGACCGATGGGACAGATACGCAGTATTTT	CASSSRTDGTDTQYF
NA	TRBV19	TRBJ1-5	NA	TGTGCCAGTAGTATAGCCAGGTATAGCAATCAGCCCCAGCATTTT	CASSIARYSNQPQHF
NA	TRBV5-6	TRBJ1-6	TRBD1	TGTGCCAGCAGCTGGGGGACAGTATACCATTCACCCCTCCACTTT	CASSWGTVYHSPLHF